The 20 T cell receptor beta chains presented below share a single source sample, sequenced in a study. TCRdb recomputed calls from the 5' RACE reads with MiXCR, one row per CDR3 protein. The sample consists of tens of thousands of distinct CDR3 sequences, about a quarter of them appearing once. The sequencing sample was made of naive CD4+ T cells sorted from a lymph node. Noted subset: naive CD4+ T cells, CD4+CD45RA+CD25-. The receptor set was obtained from a female donor with breast cancer.

In its sample, this clonotype was seen a few times. The chain recombines TRBV6-5 with TRBJ2-3; 8 bases are a match to TRBD2. Germline V gives CDR1 MNHEY, CDR2 SVGAGI. The CDR3 totals 15 residues. With 6 bases clipped from V and 1 base from J, the junction kept 6 bases outside the gene matches. As DNA, the CDR3 is TGTGCCAGCAGCATGGGGCGGGGGGGCACAGATACGCAGTATTTT. Its protein product is CASSMGRGGTDTQYF.

As concerns this clonotype: Germline and junction disagree at one end, which may indicate a read error. J is TRBJ1-1 and V is TRBV5-1; possibly TRBD1 for D (5 bases). CDR3 length: 14 amino acids. CDR1 SGHRS and CDR2 YFSETQ come from the germline V gene. CDR3 bases: TGCGCCGGCAGTTTAGACGGGGGGAACACTGAAGCTTTCTTT. Translation gives CAGSLDGGNTEAFF.

This clonotype was detected ten times or more. The chain links TRBV24-1 to TRBJ2-3; no clear D gene. This CDR3 has 14 residues. V lost 3 bases, J lost 4 bases, and 10 bases lay in between. Per germline, CDR1 KGHDR and CDR2 SFDVKD. CDR3 bases: TGTGCCACCAGTGATGTGGTGGGCGCAGATACGCAGTATTTT. It yields the protein CATSDVVGADTQYF.

This clonotype was counted only a few times. This rearrangement joins TRBV14 to TRBJ1-1; D unresolved. Per germline, CDR1 SGHDN and CDR2 FVKESK. V was trimmed by 0 bases and J by 6 bases, leaving 8 bases between them. This CDR3 has 13 residues. The CDR3 bases are TGTGCCAGCAGCCAAGATCTTTCGGCTGAAGCTTTCTTT. Protein: CASSQDLSAEAFF.

This clonotype was detected many times. The gene calls are TRBV29-1 and TRBJ2-1; possibly TRBD2 for D (5 bases). Looked up from germline, CDR1 is SQVTM and CDR2 is ANQGSEA. The CDR3 is 12 amino acids. The germline V and J ends were trimmed by 5 bases and 6 bases, with 11 bases remaining between them. The CDR3 bases are TGCAGCGTTACATTAAGCGGCAATGAGCAGTTCTTC. Protein sequence: CSVTLSGNEQFF.

This clonotype was observed a handful of times. This rearrangement joins TRBV27 to TRBJ2-3; no firm D call. V was trimmed by 2 bases and J by 6 bases, leaving 12 bases between them. This CDR3 comprises 14 residues. Per the germline V gene, CDR1 is MNHEY and CDR2 is SMNVEV (reference sequence). DNA of the CDR3: TGTGCCAGCAGTTTACTTATTGGGTTTGATACGCAGTATTTT. This codes for CASSLLIGFDTQYF.

In this sample, this clonotype turned up a few times. Its ends do not fully match the called genes, so a read error is possible. V is TRBV5-1 and J is TRBJ1-1; perhaps TRBD1 as D (5 bases). Germline CDR1 SGHRS, CDR2 YFSETQ. This CDR3 spans 18 amino acids. Written as DNA, the CDR3 is TGCGCCAGCACCTTGTTATGGGGCGGCGCCGGGGGGAACACTGAAGCTTTCTTT. It encodes CASTLLWGGAGGNTEAFF.

CDR3 DNA sequence: TGTGCCAGCAGCGTGGGGACAGCTGCTATTTCACCCCTCCACTTT. Its protein product is CASSVGTAAISPLHF. The rearrangement uses TRBV9 and TRBJ1-6; 7 nucleotides match TRBD1. This CDR3 is built from 15 residues. In germline, CDR1 is SGDLS, CDR2 YYNGEE. V was clipped by 2 bases and J by 9 bases; unmatched bases: 8.

The chain recombines TRBV18 with TRBJ1-1, with unresolved D. This CDR3 contains 14 residues. V lost 6 bases to trimming and J lost 5 bases, with 16 bases between them. Looked up from germline, CDR1 is KGHSH and CDR2 is LQKENI. CDR3 region: CASSINGQGTEAFF. CDR3 DNA sequence: TGTGCCAGCTCGATCAACGGGCAAGGGACTGAAGCTTTCTTT.

The rearrangement links TRBV20-1 to TRBJ1-5; 8 bases agree with TRBD1. V gave up 3 bases and J gave up 7 bases; unmatched junction bases: 8. The CDR3 loop spans 14 amino acids. Germline lookup yields CDR1 DFQATT and CDR2 SNEGSKA (reference sequence). DNA for the CDR3: TGCAGTGCTAGTCGGCAGGGGGCGGCACAGCCCCAGCATTTT. Its translation is CSASRQGAAQPQHF.

In its sample, this clonotype was seen a few times. The CDR3 coding sequence is TGCGCCAGCAGCTTTGGTCCGGCCTGGGTAACTAATGAAAAACTGTTTTTT. This encodes CASSFGPAWVTNEKLFF. The genes are TRBV5-1 and TRBJ1-4, with D unclear. This CDR3 contains 17 residues. The germline V gene has CDR1 SGHRS and CDR2 YFSETQ. V lost 2 bases, J lost 1 base, and 15 bases lay in between.

The sample holds a few counts of this clonotype. The chain joins TRBV20-1 to TRBJ2-7; possibly TRBD2 for D (6 bases). This CDR3 is 15 amino acids long. The ends were cut back, 6 bases at V and 5 bases at J, with 23 bases in the middle. Germline-derived CDR1 and CDR2 are DFQATT and SNEGSKA (reference sequence). CDR3 DNA: TGCAGTGCCCCATATATACGGGGGAGGCGAAACGAGCAGTACTTC. Translated: CSAPYIRGRRNEQYF.

The rearrangement links TRBV27 to TRBJ2-7; TRBD1 might be the D (6 bases). The germline V and J ends were trimmed by 2 bases and 0 bases, with 20 bases remaining between them. The CDR3 has 18 residues. Germline V gives CDR1 MNHEY, CDR2 SMNVEV (reference sequence). The CDR3 region has the DNA TGTGCCAGCAGTTTAGAGGTTCCTCAGGGGCTCAGCTCCTACGAGCAGTACTTC. This sequence encodes CASSLEVPQGLSSYEQYF.

Of note for this clonotype: An end of the junction does not agree with germline; a read error may underlie this. The chain is built from TRBV4-2 and TRBJ2-7; 7 positions agree with TRBD2. The CDR3 runs to 15 residues. CDR1 and CDR2 from the germline V gene are LGHNA and YNFKEQ. The CDR3 here is CAGSQEGSSGYEQYF. The CDR3 DNA sequence: TGTGCCGGCAGCCAAGAGGGGTCTAGCGGATACGAGCAGTACTTC.

This clonotype appeared a few times. The chain combines TRBV27 with TRBJ2-3; D uncertain. V was shortened by 5 bases and J by 7 bases, with 16 bases between the two germline ends. The CDR3 spans 14 residues. CDR1 MNHEY and CDR2 SMNVEV come from the germline V gene (reference sequence). CDR3 coding DNA: TGTGCCAGCAGTGACCCAACGCGGCGGAATACGCAGTATTTT. It is translated as CASSDPTRRNTQYF.

This clonotype ranks as medium-sized (0.01 to 0.1%). This sequence joins TRBV4-1 and TRBJ2-1, with D perhaps matching TRBD1 (6 bases). In germline, CDR1 is MGHRA, CDR2 YSYEKL. Trimming stripped 4 bases from V and 5 bases from J, with 12 bases between. The CDR3 totals 14 residues. CDR3 region: CASSRNRVNNEQFF. CDR3 coding DNA: TGCGCCAGCAGCCGTAACAGGGTGAACAATGAGCAGTTCTTC.

V is TRBV27 and J is TRBJ1-5; tentative D call: TRBD1 (5 bases). In germline, CDR1 is MNHEY, CDR2 SMNVEV (reference sequence). This CDR3 comprises 15 residues. V lost 0 bases and J 2 bases, leaving 8 bases between the germline ends. The CDR3 DNA reads as TGTGCCAGCAGTTTATCTGGGGGAGGCAATCAGCCCCAGCATTTT. Its protein product is CASSLSGGGNQPQHF.

This clonotype came up a few times. A much larger clone lies a single base off, so this may be a read error. The rearrangement joins TRBV20-1 to TRBJ1-2; weak D call: TRBD1 (6 bases). This CDR3 contains 12 residues. Germline assignment: CDR1 DFQATT and CDR2 SNEGSKA (reference sequence). The CDR3, as DNA: TGCAGTGCCGACCTCAGGGTCGGGGGCTACGCCTTC. Translation gives CSADLRVGGYAF.

This chain connects TRBV5-1 to TRBJ2-3, with a weak D call TRBD2 (5 bases). CDR3 size: 16 residues. Germline CDR1 SGHRS, CDR2 YFSETQ. Between the trimmed V and J ends, which lost 2 bases and 1 base, there was a span of 14 bases. The DNA of the CDR3 is TGCGCCAGCAGCTTAGATAGTGTGGGAGGCACAGATACGCAGTATTTT. Translating it yields CASSLDSVGGTDTQYF.

V gene TRBV18 combines with J gene TRBJ2-6; the D is unclear. The length of the CDR3 is 16 residues. V was shortened by 2 bases and J by 2 bases, with 10 bases between the two germline ends. Per germline, CDR1 KGHSH and CDR2 LQKENI. The CDR3 bases are TGTGCCAGCTCACCATCAAGGCTTCCTGGGGCCAACGTCCTGACTTTC. It codes for CASSPSRLPGANVLTF.